The 24 T cell receptor beta chains given below trace back to one sample, sequenced in a study of blood T cells in healthy people across ages. The authors ran a second PCR of roughly 6 to 12 cycles using a sample-barcoded 5' primer and a J-beta primer mix. TCRdb reanalysed the 5' RACE reads using MiXCR and keeps one entry per CDR3 protein. The sample yields roughly 1.7 million distinct CDR3 sequences, about 35% seen once. Sequenced sample: blood. The receptors originated from a woman aged 30 to 39 in good health.

This clonotype was observed at least ten times. Since a much larger clone is just one base distant, this may be a read error. The chain couples TRBV25-1 to TRBJ2-1; no clear D. Trimming stripped 1 base from V and 9 bases from J, with 13 bases between. This CDR3 region has 14 residues. Per germline, CDR1 MGHDK and CDR2 SYGVNS. CDR3: CASSESGVGVEQFF. DNA for the CDR3: TGTGCCAGCAGTGAATCAGGAGTAGGAGTTGAGCAGTTCTTC.

A word on this clonotype: A read error may explain this, as a much larger clone is one base away. The genes are TRBV4-1 and TRBJ2-3; maybe TRBD2 (5 bases). Germline V lookup: CDR1 MGHRA, CDR2 YSYEKL. The CDR3 is 17 amino acids. CDR3 in amino acids: CASSQEVKSGLSDAQYF. The CDR3 DNA follows: TGCGCCAGCAGCCAAGAGGTCAAATCGGGATTATCAGATGCGCAGTATTTT.

This CDR3 is CSAGGQGTPQAETQYF. In DNA, the CDR3 is TGCAGTGCGGGGGGACAAGGAACCCCACAGGCGGAGACCCAGTACTTC. This chain joins TRBV20-1 and TRBJ2-5; tentatively, D is TRBD1 or TRBD2 (6 bases each). V lost 6 bases, J lost 5 bases, and 25 bases lay in between. CDR1 and CDR2 (germline): DFQATT, SNEGSKA (reference sequence). This CDR3 contains 16 residues.

V usage is TRBV6-6 and J usage is TRBJ2-5; no clear D gene. V lost 6 bases and J 8 bases, leaving 10 bases between the germline ends. Germline CDR1 reads MNHNY; CDR2 reads SVGAGI (reference sequence). The CDR3 totals 11 residues. The CDR3 here is CASRRDLTQYF. The CDR3 region has the DNA TGTGCCAGCAGGAGAGACCTCACCCAGTACTTC.

The sample holds a few counts of this clonotype. V usage is TRBV5-1 and J usage is TRBJ2-7; TRBD1 aligns across 8 bases. This CDR3 is built from 16 residues. J was trimmed by 2 bases and V by 0 bases; bases with no gene match: 7. The germline CDR1 and CDR2 sequences are SGHRS and YFSETQ. CDR3: CASSLGGQGLPYEQYF. Here the CDR3 DNA reads TGCGCCAGCAGCTTGGGTGGACAGGGCTTACCCTACGAGCAGTACTTC.

The V gene is TRBV7-9, the J gene TRBJ2-3; 9 nucleotides line up with TRBD2. The CDR3 has 18 residues. J was trimmed by 4 bases and V by 6 bases; bases with no gene match: 17. Germline CDR1 is SEHNR and CDR2 is FQNEAQ (reference sequence). Here the CDR3 reads CASSLRLYPSGAPDTQYF. CDR3 in DNA: TGTGCCAGCAGTCTTCGACTTTACCCTAGCGGGGCACCAGATACGCAGTATTTT.

The gene calls are TRBV9 and TRBJ2-3; D is undetermined. Germline V CDR1 and CDR2: SGDLS, YYNGEE. V shed 6 bases and J shed 0 bases, with 14 bases lying between them. There are 15 residues in the CDR3. The CDR3 DNA is TGTGCCAGCAACGCAGGTGTATCTAGCACAGATACGCAGTATTTT. This translates into CASNAGVSSTDTQYF. Together with reference TRBV9 and TRBJ2-3, the CDR3 gives the full variable domain: DSGVTQTPKHLITATGQRVTLRCSPRSGDLSVYWYQQSLDQGLQFLIQYYNGEERAKGNILERFSAQQFPDLHSELNLSSLELGDSALYFCASNAGVSSTDTQYFGPGTRLTVL.

This clonotype occurred a few times. The genes are TRBV27 and TRBJ2-1, with D tentatively TRBD1 or TRBD2 (5 bases each). The CDR3 totals 14 residues. Germline V lookup: CDR1 MNHEY, CDR2 SMNVEV (reference sequence). V lost 5 bases to trimming and J lost 5 bases, with 13 bases between them. CDR3 sequence reads: CASSLLGRDNEQFF. CDR3 nucleotides: TGTGCCAGCAGTCTACTGGGACGGGACAATGAGCAGTTCTTC.

This clonotype was detected only a few times. The CDR3 DNA reads TGTGCCAGCAGGGGGACTAGCGGGAGAAGTTCAGATCCCCTAACCTACAATGAGCAGTTCTTC. Its translation: CASRGTSGRSSDPLTYNEQFF. The chain is built from TRBV12-3 or TRBV12-4 and TRBJ2-1, with 14 bases lining up with TRBD2. J was trimmed by 2 bases and V by 6 bases; bases with no gene match: 18. The CDR3 is made up of 21 amino acids.

A few counts support this clonotype. J is TRBJ2-7 and V is TRBV4-2, with D tentatively TRBD1 (5 bases). Germline-derived CDR1 and CDR2 are LGHNA and YNFKEQ. V was clipped by 2 bases and J by 3 bases, with 14 bases between them. This CDR3 has 15 residues. In nucleotides, the CDR3 is TGTGCCAGCAGCCAAACAACAGGAAGGGACTACGAGCAGTACTTC. Protein: CASSQTTGRDYEQYF.

In its sample, this clonotype was seen a few times. The rearrangement uses TRBV10-3 and TRBJ1-1; D is unclear. V lost 7 bases to trimming and J lost 0 bases, with 9 bases between them. Germline-derived CDR1 and CDR2 are ENHRY and SYGVKD. The CDR3 sequence is 13 residues long. CDR3 coding DNA: TGTGCCATCAAGTCCAGCTTGAACACTGAAGCTTTCTTT. This translates into CAIKSSLNTEAFF.

This clonotype was recorded a few times. The V and J genes are TRBV3-1 and TRBJ2-5; TRBD2 matches 8 bases. Trimming cost V 3 bases and J 3 bases; bases outside gene matches: 3. The CDR3 runs to 14 residues. Germline V gene sequence: CDR1 LGHDT, CDR2 YNNKEL (reference sequence). The CDR3 here is CASSQTSVEETQYF. DNA of the CDR3: TGTGCCAGCAGCCAGACTAGCGTGGAAGAGACCCAGTACTTC.

V gene TRBV21-1 combines with J gene TRBJ1-1; TRBD1 is taken as the D call from the table, unchecked against the DNA. TRBV21-1 is described as a pseudogene. The CDR3 spans 16 residues. CDR3 region: CASSKVSGDSHTEAFF. CDR3 DNA sequence: TGTGCCAGCAGCAAAGTGAGTGGGGACAGTCACACTGAAGCTTTCTTT.

The chain couples TRBV27 to TRBJ2-1, with unresolved D. Germline V gene data show CDR1 as MNHEY and CDR2 as SMNVEV (reference sequence). The V and J ends lost 5 bases and 8 bases respectively, with 10 bases between them. This CDR3 comprises 12 residues. The CDR3 region is CASSREAHEQFF. As DNA, the CDR3 is TGTGCCAGCAGTAGAGAGGCCCATGAGCAGTTCTTC.

This clonotype was seen a handful of times. The chain links TRBV29-1 to TRBJ1-4; D remains unclear. Trimming stripped 4 bases from V and 6 bases from J, with 3 bases between. CDR3 size: 10 residues. Germline CDR1 reads SQVTM; CDR2 reads ANQGSEA. CDR3 sequence (DNA): TGCAGCGTTGGTGATGAAAAACTGTTTTTT. It encodes CSVGDEKLFF.

This clonotype showed up just a few times. The V call is TRBV20-1, the J call TRBJ1-2; D gene unclear. CDR1 and CDR2 (germline): DFQATT, SNEGSKA (reference sequence). The CDR3 contains 12 residues. V was trimmed by 0 bases and J by 7 bases, leaving 9 bases between them. CDR3 region: CSARETRGGYTF. The CDR3 coding sequence is TGCAGTGCTAGAGAGACCCGAGGTGGCTACACCTTC.

This clonotype was seen a handful of times. Here the CDR3 reads CASSPGAGGDYNEQFF. The CDR3, as DNA: TGCGCCAGCAGCCCTGGGGCCGGGGGCGACTACAATGAGCAGTTCTTC. This rearrangement joins TRBV5-1 to TRBJ2-1; D may be TRBD1 or TRBD2 (6 bases each). The CDR3 runs to 16 residues. Looked up from germline, CDR1 is SGHRS and CDR2 is YFSETQ. V was pared by 4 bases and J by 3 bases, with 17 bases between.

The chain links TRBV12-3 or TRBV12-4 to TRBJ2-3, with 8 positions matching TRBD2. The CDR3 sequence is 14 residues long. With 4 bases clipped from V and 6 bases from J, the junction kept 6 bases outside the gene matches. DNA of the CDR3: TGTGCCAGCAGTTGGGGGACTAGTAGGGATACGCAGTATTTT. Translating gives CASSWGTSRDTQYF.

The chain joins TRBV10-1 to TRBJ2-1; TRBD1 might be the D (6 bases). V shed 6 bases and J shed 5 bases, with 17 bases lying between them. The CDR3 spans 15 residues. CDR1 and CDR2 (germline): WNHNN, SYGVQD (reference sequence). CDR3 protein: CASSSGTRKNNEQFF. The CDR3 coding sequence is TGCGCCAGCAGCTCCGGGACAAGAAAGAACAATGAGCAGTTCTTC.

This sequence joins TRBV9 and TRBJ2-3; 9 bases align to TRBD1. Germline lookup yields CDR1 SGDLS and CDR2 YYNGEE. V lost 3 bases and J lost 6; bases outside the gene matches: 8. The CDR3 has 15 amino acids. CDR3 nucleotides: TGTGCCAGCAGCGCTTGGACAGGGGAAGGGGATACGCAGTATTTT. Translating gives CASSAWTGEGDTQYF.

The chain joins TRBV7-9 to TRBJ1-1; D is uncertain. CDR1 SEHNR and CDR2 FQNEAQ come from the germline V gene (reference sequence). The CDR3 has 13 amino acids. V was clipped by 11 bases and J by 5 bases, with 18 bases between them. This chain's CDR3 is CALKEAGPTEAFF. The DNA of the CDR3 is TGTGCCCTCAAGGAGGCAGGCCCTACTGAAGCTTTCTTT.

This clonotype came up a few times. The chain is built from TRBV20-1 and TRBJ1-5; 10 bases are a match to TRBD1. CDR3 length equals 13 residues. Germline V gene data show CDR1 as DFQATT and CDR2 as SNEGSKA (reference sequence). V dropped 4 bases and J dropped 5; count of bases not matched to a gene: 2. CDR3 amino acids: CSATGTGDQPQHF. CDR3 nucleotides: TGCAGTGCTACCGGGACAGGGGATCAGCCCCAGCATTTT.

The CDR3 loop reads CASSQDAPSGWDTQYF. CDR3 in DNA: TGCGCCAGCAGCCAAGATGCCCCTAGCGGGTGGGATACGCAGTATTTT. This chain links TRBV4-1 with TRBJ2-3; 8 positions match TRBD2. The V gene end was trimmed by 0 bases and the J gene end by 6 bases; junction bases not matched to a gene: 8. The CDR3 is 16 residues long. Germline V CDR1 and CDR2: MGHRA, YSYEKL.

This clonotype was seen repeatedly, ten times or more. J is TRBJ2-7 and V is TRBV10-3, with a possible D match to TRBD2 (6 bases). CDR1 and CDR2 (germline): ENHRY, SYGVKD. Between the trimmed V and J ends, which lost 4 bases and 0 bases, there was a span of 10 bases. The CDR3 has 14 amino acids. CDR3 sequence: CAISASVSSYEQYF. CDR3 in DNA: TGTGCCATCAGTGCTAGCGTCAGCTCCTACGAGCAGTACTTC.